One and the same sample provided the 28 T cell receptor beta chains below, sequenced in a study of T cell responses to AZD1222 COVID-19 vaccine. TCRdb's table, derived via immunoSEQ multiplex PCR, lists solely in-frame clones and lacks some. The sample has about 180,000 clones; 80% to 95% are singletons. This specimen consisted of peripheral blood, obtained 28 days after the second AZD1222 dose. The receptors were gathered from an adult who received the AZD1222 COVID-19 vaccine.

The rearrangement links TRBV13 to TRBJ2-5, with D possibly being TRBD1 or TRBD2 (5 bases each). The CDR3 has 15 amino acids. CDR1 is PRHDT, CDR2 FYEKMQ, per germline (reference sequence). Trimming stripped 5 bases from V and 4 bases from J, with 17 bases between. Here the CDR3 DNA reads TGTGCCAGCAGCACAGACCAGGGAGATCGAGAGACCCAGTACTTC. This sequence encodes CASSTDQGDRETQYF.

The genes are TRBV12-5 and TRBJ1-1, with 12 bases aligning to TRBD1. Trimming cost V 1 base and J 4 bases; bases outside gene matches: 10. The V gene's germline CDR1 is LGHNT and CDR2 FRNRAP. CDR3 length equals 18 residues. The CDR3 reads CASGLAIGTGGLSTEAFF. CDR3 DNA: TGTGCTAGTGGTTTGGCAATAGGGACAGGGGGCCTGAGCACTGAAGCTTTCTTT.

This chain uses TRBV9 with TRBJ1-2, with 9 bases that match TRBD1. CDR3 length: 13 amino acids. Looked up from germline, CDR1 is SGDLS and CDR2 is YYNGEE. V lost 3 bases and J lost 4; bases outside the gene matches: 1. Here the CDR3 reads CASSGQGGYGYTF. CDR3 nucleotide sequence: TGTGCCAGCAGCGGACAGGGGGGCTATGGCTACACCTTC.

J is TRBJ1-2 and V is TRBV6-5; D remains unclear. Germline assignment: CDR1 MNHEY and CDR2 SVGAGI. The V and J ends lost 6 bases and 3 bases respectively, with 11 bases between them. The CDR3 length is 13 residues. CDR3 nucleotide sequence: TGTGCCAGCAGCCCCCAGGCCGACTATGGCTACACCTTC. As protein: CASSPQADYGYTF.

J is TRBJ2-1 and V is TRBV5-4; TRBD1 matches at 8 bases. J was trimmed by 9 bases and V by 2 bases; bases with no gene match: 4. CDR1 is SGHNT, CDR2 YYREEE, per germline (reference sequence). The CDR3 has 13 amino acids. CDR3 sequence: CASSFGQGPEQFF. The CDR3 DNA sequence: TGTGCCAGCAGCTTCGGACAGGGCCCTGAGCAGTTCTTC.

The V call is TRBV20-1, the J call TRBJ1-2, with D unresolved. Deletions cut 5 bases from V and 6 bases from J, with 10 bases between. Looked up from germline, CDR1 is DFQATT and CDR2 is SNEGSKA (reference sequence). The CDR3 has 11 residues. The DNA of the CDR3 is TGCAGTGCTCCGGTCCTACATGGCTACACCTTC. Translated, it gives CSAPVLHGYTF.

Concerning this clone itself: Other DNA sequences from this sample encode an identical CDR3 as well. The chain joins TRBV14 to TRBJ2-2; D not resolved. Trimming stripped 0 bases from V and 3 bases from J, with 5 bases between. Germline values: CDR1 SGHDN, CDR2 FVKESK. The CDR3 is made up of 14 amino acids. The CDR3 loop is CASSQDPDTGELFF. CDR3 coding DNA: TGTGCCAGCAGCCAAGATCCCGACACCGGGGAGCTGTTTTTT.

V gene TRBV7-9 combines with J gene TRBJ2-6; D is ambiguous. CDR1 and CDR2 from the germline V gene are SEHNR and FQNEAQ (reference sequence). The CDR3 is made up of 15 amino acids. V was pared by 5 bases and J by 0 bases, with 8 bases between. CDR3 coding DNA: TGTGCCAGCAGCATACACAGCTCTGGGGCCAACGTCCTGACTTTC. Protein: CASSIHSSGANVLTF.

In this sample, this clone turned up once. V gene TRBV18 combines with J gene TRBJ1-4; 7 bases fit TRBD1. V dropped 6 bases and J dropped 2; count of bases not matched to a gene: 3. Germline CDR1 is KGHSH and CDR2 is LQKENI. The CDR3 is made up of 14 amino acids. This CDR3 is CASSDRITNEKLFF. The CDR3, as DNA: TGTGCCAGCTCGGACAGGATTACTAATGAAAAACTGTTTTTT.

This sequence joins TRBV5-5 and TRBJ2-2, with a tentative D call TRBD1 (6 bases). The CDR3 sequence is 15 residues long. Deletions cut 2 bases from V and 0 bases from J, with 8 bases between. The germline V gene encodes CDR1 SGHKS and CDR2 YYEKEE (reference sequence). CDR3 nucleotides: TGTGCCAGCAGCTTTCGACAGGCGAACACCGGGGAGCTGTTTTTT. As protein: CASSFRQANTGELFF.

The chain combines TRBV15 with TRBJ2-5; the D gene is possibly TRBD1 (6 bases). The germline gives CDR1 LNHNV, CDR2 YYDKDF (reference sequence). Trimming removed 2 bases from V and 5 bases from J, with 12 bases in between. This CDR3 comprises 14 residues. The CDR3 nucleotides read TGTGCCACCAGCAGACAGGGGCAGGGGGAGACCCAGTACTTC. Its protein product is CATSRQGQGETQYF.

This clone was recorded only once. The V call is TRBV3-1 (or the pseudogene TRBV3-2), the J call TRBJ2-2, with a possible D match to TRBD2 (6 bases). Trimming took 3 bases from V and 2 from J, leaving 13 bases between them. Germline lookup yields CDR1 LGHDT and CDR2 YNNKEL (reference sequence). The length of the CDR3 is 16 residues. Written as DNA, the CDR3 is TGTGCCAGCAGCCATACCGGGACTTACAACACCGGGGAGCTGTTTTTT. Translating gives CASSHTGTYNTGELFF.

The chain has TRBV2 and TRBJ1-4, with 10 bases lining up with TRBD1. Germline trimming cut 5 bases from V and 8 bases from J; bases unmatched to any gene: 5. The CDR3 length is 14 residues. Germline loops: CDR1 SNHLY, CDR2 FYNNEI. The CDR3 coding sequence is TGTGCCAGCAGTTTCGGGACAGGGGACGAAAAACTGTTTTTT. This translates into CASSFGTGDEKLFF.

The chain's CDR3 is CASRGLGQNYGYTF. CDR3 sequence (DNA): TGTGCCAGCAGGGGATTGGGACAGAACTATGGCTACACCTTC. This chain connects TRBV27 to TRBJ1-2; 7 nucleotides match TRBD1. Germline V lookup: CDR1 MNHEY, CDR2 SMNVEV (reference sequence). This CDR3 is 14 amino acids long. The V segment lost 6 bases and the J segment 2 bases; nucleotides outside the gene matches: 6.

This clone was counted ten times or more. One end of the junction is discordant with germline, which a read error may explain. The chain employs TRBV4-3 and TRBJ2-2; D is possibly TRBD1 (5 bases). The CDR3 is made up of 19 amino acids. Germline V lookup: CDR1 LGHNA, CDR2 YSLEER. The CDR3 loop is CASSQALGAGWANAGELFF. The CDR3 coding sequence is TGCGCCAGCAGCCAAGCCCTTGGGGCAGGGTGGGCGAACGCCGGGGAGCTGTTTTTT.

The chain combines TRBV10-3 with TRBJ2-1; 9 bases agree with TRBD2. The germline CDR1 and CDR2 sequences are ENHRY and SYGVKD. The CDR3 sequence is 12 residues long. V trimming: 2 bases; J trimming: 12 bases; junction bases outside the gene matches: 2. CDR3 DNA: TGTGCCATCAGTGAGGCACTAGCGGGGCAGTTCTTC. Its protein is CAISEALAGQFF.

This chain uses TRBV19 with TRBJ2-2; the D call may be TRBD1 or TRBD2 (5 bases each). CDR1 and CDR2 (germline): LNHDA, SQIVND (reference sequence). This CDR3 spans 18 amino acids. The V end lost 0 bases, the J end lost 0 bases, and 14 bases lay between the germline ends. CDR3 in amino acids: CASSIDPFGGPNTGELFF. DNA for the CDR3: TGTGCCAGTAGTATAGATCCCTTTGGGGGTCCGAACACCGGGGAGCTGTTTTTT.

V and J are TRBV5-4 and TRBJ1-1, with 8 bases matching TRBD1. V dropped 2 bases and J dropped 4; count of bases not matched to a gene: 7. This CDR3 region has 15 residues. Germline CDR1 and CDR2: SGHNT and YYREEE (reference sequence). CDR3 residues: CASSFQGAQGTEAFF. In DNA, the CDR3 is TGTGCCAGCAGCTTTCAGGGGGCTCAAGGCACTGAAGCTTTCTTT.

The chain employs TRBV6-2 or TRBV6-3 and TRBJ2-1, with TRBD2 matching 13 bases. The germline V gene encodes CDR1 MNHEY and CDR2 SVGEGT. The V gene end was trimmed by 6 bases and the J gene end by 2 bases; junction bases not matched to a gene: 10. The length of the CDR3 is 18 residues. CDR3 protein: CASSPGLAGALTYNEQFF. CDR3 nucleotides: TGTGCCAGCAGCCCCGGACTAGCGGGGGCCTTAACCTACAATGAGCAGTTCTTC.

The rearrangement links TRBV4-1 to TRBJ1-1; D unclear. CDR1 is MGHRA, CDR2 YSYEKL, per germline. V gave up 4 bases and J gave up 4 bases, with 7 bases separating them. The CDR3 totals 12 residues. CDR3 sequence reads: CASSPFGTEAFF. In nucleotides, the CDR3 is TGCGCCAGCAGCCCGTTCGGCACTGAAGCTTTCTTT.

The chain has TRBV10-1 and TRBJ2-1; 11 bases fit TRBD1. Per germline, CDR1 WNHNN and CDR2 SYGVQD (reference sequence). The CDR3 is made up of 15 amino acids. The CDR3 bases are TGCGGACCAAGGGGACAGGGGGGCTCCTACAATGAGCAGTTCTTC. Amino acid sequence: CGPRGQGGSYNEQFF.

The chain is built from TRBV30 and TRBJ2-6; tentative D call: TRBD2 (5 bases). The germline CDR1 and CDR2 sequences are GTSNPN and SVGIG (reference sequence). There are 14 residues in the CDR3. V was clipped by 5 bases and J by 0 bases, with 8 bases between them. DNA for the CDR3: TGTGCCTGGTTACGGGGCTCTGGGGCCAACGTCCTGACTTTC. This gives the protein CAWLRGSGANVLTF.

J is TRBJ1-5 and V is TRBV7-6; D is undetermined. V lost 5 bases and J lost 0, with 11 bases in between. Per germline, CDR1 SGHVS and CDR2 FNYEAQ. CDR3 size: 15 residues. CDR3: CASSPEGNSNQPQHF. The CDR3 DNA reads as TGTGCCAGCAGCCCCGAGGGTAATAGCAATCAGCCCCAGCATTTT. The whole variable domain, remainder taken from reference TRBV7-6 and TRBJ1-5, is GAGVSQSPRYKVTKRGQDVALRCDPISGHVSLYWYRQALGQGPEFLTYFNYEAQQDKSGLPNDRFSAERPEGSISTLTIQRTEQRDSAMYRCASSPEGNSNQPQHFGDGTRLSIL.

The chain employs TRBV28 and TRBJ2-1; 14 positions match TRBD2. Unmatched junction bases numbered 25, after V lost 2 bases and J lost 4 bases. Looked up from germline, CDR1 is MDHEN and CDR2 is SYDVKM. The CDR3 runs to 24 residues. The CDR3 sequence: CASSLIGTSGSLTRPLLYYNEQFF. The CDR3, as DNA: TGTGCCAGCAGTTTAATAGGGACTAGCGGGAGTCTCACTCGCCCCCTCTTATATTACAATGAGCAGTTCTTC.

CDR3 region: CASTGGNEKLFF. The CDR3 DNA follows: TGTGCCAGCACAGGGGGTAATGAAAAACTGTTTTTT. This chain connects TRBV28 to TRBJ1-4, with TRBD1 identical over 7 bases. The CDR3 loop spans 12 amino acids. The V gene's germline CDR1 is MDHEN and CDR2 SYDVKM. The V segment lost 7 bases and the J segment 4 bases; nucleotides outside the gene matches: 0. The entire variable domain, with the rest obtained from reference TRBV28 and TRBJ1-4, is as follows: DVKVTQSSRYLVKRTGEKVFLECVQDMDHENMFWYRQDPGLGLRLIYFSYDVKMKEKGDIPEGYSVSREKKERFSLILESASTNQTSMYLCASTGGNEKLFFGSGTQLSVL.

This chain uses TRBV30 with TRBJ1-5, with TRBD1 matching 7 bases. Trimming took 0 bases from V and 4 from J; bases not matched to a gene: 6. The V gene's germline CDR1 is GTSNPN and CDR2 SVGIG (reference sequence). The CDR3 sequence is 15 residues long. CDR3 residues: CAWSVGGTVNQPQHF. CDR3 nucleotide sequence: TGTGCCTGGAGTGTGGGAGGGACAGTGAATCAGCCCCAGCATTTT. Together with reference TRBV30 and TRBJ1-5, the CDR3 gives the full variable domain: SQTIHQWPATLVQPVGSPLSLECTVEGTSNPNLYWYRQAAGRGLQLLFYSVGIGQISSEVPQNLSASRPQDRQFILSSKKLLLSDSGFYLCAWSVGGTVNQPQHFGDGTRLSIL.

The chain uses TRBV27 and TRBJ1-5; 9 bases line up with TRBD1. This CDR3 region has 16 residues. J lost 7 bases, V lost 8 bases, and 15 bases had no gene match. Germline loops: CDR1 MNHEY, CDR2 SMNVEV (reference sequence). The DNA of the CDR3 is TGTGCCAGCGCGCCCCGACCGGGACAGGGCAGCCAGCCCCAGCATTTT. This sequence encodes CASAPRPGQGSQPQHF.

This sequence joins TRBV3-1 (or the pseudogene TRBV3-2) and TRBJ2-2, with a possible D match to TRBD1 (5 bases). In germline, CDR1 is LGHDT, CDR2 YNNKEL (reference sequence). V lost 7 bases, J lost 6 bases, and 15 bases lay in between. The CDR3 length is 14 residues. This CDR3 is CASKEGAVAGELFF. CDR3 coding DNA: TGTGCCAGCAAAGAAGGGGCAGTTGCCGGGGAGCTGTTTTTT.